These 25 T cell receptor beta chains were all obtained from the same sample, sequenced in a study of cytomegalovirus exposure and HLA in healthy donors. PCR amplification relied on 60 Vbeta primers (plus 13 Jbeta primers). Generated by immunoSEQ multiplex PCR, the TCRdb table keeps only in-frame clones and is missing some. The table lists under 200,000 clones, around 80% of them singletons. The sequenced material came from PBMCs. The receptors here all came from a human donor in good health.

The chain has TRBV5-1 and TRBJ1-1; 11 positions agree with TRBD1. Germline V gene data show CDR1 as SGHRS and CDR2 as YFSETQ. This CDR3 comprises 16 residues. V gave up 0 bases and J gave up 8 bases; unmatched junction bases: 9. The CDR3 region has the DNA TGCGCCAGCAGCTTGGTATCTCGGACAGGGGGCACCGAAGCTTTCTTT. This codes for CASSLVSRTGGTEAFF.

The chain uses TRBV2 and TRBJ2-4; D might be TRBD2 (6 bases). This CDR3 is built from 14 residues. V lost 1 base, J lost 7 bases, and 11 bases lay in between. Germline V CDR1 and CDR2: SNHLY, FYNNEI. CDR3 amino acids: CASSEVLGGNIQYF. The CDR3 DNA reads TGTGCCAGCAGTGAAGTACTTGGGGGGAACATTCAGTACTTC.

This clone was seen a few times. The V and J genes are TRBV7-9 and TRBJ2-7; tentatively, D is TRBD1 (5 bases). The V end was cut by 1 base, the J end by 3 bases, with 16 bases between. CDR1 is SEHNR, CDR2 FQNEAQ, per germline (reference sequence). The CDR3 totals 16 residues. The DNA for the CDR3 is TGTGCCAGCAGCTTAGGTAGTCTAACCAGGGACTACGAGCAGTACTTC. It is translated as CASSLGSLTRDYEQYF.

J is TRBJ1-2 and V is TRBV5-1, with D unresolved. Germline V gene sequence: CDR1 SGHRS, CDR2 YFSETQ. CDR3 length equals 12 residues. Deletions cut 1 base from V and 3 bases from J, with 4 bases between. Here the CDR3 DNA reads TGCGCCAGCAGCTTGACGGACTATGGCTACACCTTC. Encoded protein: CASSLTDYGYTF. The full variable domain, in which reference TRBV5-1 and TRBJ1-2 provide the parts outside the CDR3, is KAGVTQTPRYLIKTRGQQVTLSCSPISGHRSVSWYQQTPGQGLQFLFEYFSETQRNKGNFPGRFSGRQFSNSRSEMNVSTLELGDSALYLCASSLTDYGYTFGSGTRLTVV.

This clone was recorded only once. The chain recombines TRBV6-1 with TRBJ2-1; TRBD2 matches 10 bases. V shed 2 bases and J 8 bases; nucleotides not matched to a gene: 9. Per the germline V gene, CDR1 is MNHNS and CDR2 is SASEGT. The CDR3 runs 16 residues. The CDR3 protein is CASSEIGLAGVYEQFF. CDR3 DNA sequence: TGTGCCAGCAGTGAAATTGGTCTAGCGGGGGTTTATGAGCAGTTCTTC.

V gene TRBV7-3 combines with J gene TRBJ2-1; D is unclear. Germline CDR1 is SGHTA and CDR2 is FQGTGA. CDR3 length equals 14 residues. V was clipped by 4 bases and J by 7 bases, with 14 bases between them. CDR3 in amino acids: CASSSPMLLNEQFF. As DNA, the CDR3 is TGTGCCAGCAGCTCCCCTATGCTCCTGAATGAGCAGTTCTTC.

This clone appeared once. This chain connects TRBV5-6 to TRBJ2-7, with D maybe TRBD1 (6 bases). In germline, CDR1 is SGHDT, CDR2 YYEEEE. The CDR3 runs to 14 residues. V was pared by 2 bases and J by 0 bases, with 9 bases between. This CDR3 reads CASSFYRASYEQYF. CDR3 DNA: TGTGCCAGCAGCTTTTACAGGGCCTCCTACGAGCAGTACTTC. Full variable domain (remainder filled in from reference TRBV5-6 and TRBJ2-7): DAGVTQSPTHLIKTRGQQVTLRCSPKSGHDTVSWYQQALGQGPQFIFQYYEEEERQRGNFPDRFSGHQFPNYSSELNVNALLLGDSALYLCASSFYRASYEQYFGPGTRLTVT.

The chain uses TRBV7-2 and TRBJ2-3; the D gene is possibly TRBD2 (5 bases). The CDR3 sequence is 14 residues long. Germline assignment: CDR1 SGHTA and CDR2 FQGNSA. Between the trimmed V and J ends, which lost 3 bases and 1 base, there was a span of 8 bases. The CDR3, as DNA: TGTGCCAGCAGCTTCCAAGCGGGCACAGATACGCAGTATTTT. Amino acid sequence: CASSFQAGTDTQYF.

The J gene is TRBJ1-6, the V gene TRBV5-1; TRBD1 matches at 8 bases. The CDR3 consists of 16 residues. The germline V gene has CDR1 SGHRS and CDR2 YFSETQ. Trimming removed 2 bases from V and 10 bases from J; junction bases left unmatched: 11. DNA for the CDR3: TGCGCCAGCAGCTTCGCCGGACAGGGTGAGGGATCACCCCTCCACTTT. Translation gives CASSFAGQGEGSPLHF.

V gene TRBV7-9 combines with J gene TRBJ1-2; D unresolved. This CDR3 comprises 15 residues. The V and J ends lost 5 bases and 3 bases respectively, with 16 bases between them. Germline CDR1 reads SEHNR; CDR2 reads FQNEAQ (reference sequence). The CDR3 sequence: CASSIGTGEDYGYTF. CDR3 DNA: TGTGCCAGCAGCATAGGAACCGGGGAAGACTATGGCTACACCTTC. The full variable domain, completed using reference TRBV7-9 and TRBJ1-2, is DTGVSQNPRHKITKRGQNVTFRCDPISEHNRLYWYRQTLGQGPEFLTYFQNEAQLEKSRLLSDRFSAERPKGSFSTLEIQRTEQGDSAMYLCASSIGTGEDYGYTFGSGTRLTVV.

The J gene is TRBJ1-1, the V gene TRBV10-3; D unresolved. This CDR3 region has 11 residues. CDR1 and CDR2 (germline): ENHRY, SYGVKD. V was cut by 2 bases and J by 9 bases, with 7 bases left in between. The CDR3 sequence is CAISEGRQAFF. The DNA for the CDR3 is TGTGCCATCAGTGAGGGGAGGCAAGCTTTCTTT.

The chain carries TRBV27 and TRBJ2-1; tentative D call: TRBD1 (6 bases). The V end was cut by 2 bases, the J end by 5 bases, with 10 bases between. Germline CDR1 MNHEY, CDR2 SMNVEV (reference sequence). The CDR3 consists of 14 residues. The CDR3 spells CASSLQGPDNEQFF. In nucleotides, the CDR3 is TGTGCCAGCAGTTTACAGGGGCCAGACAATGAGCAGTTCTTC.

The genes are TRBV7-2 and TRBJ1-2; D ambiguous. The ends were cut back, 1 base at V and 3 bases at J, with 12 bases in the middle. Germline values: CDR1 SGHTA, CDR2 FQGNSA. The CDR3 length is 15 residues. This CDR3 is CASSLGGGGHYGYTF. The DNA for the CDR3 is TGTGCCAGCAGCTTAGGTGGCGGCGGTCACTATGGCTACACCTTC.

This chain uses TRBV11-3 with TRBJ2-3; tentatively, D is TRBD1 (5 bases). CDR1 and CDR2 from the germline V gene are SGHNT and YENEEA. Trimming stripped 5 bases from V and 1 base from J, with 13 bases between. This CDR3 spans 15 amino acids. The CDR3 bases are TGTGCCAGCAGCCTACGACAGTCAGGCACAGATACGCAGTATTTT. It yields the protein CASSLRQSGTDTQYF.

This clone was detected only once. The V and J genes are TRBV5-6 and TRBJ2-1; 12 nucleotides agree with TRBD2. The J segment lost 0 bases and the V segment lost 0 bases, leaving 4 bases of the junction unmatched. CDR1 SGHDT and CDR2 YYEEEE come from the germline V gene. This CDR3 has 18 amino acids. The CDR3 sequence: CASSLGLAGVFSYNEQFF. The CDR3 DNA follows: TGTGCCAGCAGCTTGGGACTAGCGGGGGTCTTCTCCTACAATGAGCAGTTCTTC. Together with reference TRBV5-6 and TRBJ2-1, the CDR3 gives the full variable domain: DAGVTQSPTHLIKTRGQQVTLRCSPKSGHDTVSWYQQALGQGPQFIFQYYEEEERQRGNFPDRFSGHQFPNYSSELNVNALLLGDSALYLCASSLGLAGVFSYNEQFFGPGTRLTVL.

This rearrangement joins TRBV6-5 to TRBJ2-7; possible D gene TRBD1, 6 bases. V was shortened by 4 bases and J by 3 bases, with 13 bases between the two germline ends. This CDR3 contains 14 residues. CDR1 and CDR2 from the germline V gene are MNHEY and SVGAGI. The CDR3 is CASSSARGGYEQYF. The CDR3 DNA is TGTGCCAGCAGTTCCGCGCGAGGGGGCTACGAGCAGTACTTC.

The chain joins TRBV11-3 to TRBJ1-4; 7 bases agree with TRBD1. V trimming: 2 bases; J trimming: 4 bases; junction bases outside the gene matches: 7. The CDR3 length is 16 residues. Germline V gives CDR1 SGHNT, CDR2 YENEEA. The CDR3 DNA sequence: TGTGCCAGCAGCTTATTCCGACAGGGTGTTAATGAAAAACTGTTTTTT. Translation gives CASSLFRQGVNEKLFF.

The CDR3, as DNA: TGTGCCAGCAGTTACTCCACCTACAATGAGCAGTTCTTC. It codes for CASSYSTYNEQFF. The chain carries TRBV7-2 and TRBJ2-1, with no clear D. The V gene's germline CDR1 is SGHTA and CDR2 FQGNSA. The CDR3 is made up of 13 amino acids. The V gene lost 6 bases and the J gene lost 2 bases, with 8 bases spanning the gap.

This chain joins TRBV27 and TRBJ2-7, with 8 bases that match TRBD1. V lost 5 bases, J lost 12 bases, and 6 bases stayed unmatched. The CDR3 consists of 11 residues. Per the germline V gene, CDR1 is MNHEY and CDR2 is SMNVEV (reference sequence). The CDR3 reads CASSNYRGAYF. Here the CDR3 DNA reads TGTGCCAGCAGTAACTACAGGGGGGCGTACTTC.

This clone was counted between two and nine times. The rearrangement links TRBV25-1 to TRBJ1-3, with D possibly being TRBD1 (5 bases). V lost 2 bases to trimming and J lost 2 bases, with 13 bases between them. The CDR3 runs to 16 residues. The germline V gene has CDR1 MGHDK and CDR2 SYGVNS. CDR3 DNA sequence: TGTGCCAGCAGTGAACGGGGGGTAGGCCCTGGAAACACCATATATTTT. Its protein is CASSERGVGPGNTIYF. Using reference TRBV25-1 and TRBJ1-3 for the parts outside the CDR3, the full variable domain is EADIYQTPRYLVIGTGKKITLECSQTMGHDKMYWYQQDPGMELHLIHYSYGVNSTEKGDLSSESTVSRIRTEHFPLTLESARPSHTSQYLCASSERGVGPGNTIYFGEGSWLTVV.

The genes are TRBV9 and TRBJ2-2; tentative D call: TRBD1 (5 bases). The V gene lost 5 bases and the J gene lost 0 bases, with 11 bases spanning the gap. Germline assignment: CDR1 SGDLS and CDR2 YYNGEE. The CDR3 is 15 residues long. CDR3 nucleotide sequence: TGTGCCAGCAGGGCCGGACACGCGAACACCGGGGAGCTGTTTTTT. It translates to CASRAGHANTGELFF.

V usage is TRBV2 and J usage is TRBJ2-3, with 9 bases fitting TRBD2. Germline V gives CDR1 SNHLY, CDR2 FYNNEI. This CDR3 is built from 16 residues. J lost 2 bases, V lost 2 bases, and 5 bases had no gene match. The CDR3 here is CASSEPAGGSTDTQYF. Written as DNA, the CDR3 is TGTGCCAGCAGTGAACCAGCGGGGGGTTCCACAGATACGCAGTATTTT.

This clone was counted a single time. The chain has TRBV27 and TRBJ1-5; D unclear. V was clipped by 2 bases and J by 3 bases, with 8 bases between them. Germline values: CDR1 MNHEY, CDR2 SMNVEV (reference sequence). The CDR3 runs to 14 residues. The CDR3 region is CASSLGGPNQPQHF. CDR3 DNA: TGTGCCAGCAGTTTAGGAGGACCCAATCAGCCCCAGCATTTT.

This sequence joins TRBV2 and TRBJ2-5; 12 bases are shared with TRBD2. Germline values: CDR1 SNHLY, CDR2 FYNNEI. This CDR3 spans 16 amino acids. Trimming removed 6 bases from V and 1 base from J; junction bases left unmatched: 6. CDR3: CASSLGLAGTQETQYF. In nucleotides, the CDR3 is TGTGCCAGCAGCCTAGGACTAGCGGGGACCCAAGAGACCCAGTACTTC.

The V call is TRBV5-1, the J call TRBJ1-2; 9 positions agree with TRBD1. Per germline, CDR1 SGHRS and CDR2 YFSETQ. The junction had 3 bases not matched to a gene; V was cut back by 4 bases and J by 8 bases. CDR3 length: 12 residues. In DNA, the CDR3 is TGCGCCAGCAGCAGGACAGGGGACGGCTACACCTTC. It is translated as CASSRTGDGYTF.